Shown below are 30 T cell receptor beta chains from a single sample sequenced in a study of CD8+CD57+ T cells in acquired aplastic anemia. In patients chosen for sequencing, flow cytometry had shown CD8+CD57+ cell expansion. Genomic DNA constituted the template upon which TCR beta VDJ and CDR3 profiling was performed. Via MiXCR, TCRdb re-called the reads, giving one row per CDR3 protein. The sample includes some 200,000 distinct CDR3 sequences, 65% of them seen just once. The specimen sequenced was sorted CD4+, CD8+, or CD8+CD57+ T cells (not recorded which) from PBMCs. These receptor sequences come from a human donor with aplastic anemia.

This chain links TRBV6-6 with TRBJ1-5; TRBD1 is a possible D gene (5 bases). V dropped 7 bases and J dropped 2 bases, with 18 bases sitting between them. The CDR3 sequence is 16 residues long. The germline V gene has CDR1 MNHNY and CDR2 SVGAGI (reference sequence). The CDR3 is CASISEGNVGNQPQHF. The CDR3 nucleotides read TGTGCCAGCATCAGCGAGGGGAATGTGGGCAATCAGCCCCAGCATTTT.

This chain connects TRBV7-2 to TRBJ2-7, with 14 bases aligning to TRBD2. Losses at the gene ends were 5 bases for V and 5 bases for J; bases not matched to a gene: 5. Per the germline V gene, CDR1 is SGHTA and CDR2 is FQGNSA. The CDR3 sequence is 15 residues long. The CDR3 sequence: CASSEGLAGVDEQYF. In DNA form, the CDR3 reads TGTGCCAGCAGCGAGGGACTAGCGGGAGTTGACGAGCAGTACTTC. Drawing the rest from reference TRBV7-2 and TRBJ2-7, the complete variable domain is GAGVSQSPSNKVTEKGKDVELRCDPISGHTALYWYRQSLGQGLEFLIYFQGNSAPDKSGLPSDRFSAERTGGSVSTLTIQRTQQEDSAVYLCASSEGLAGVDEQYFGPGTRLTVT.

The V gene is TRBV10-3, the J gene TRBJ2-7, with a possible D match to TRBD1 (6 bases). Trimming shortened V by 6 bases and J by 4 bases, and 16 bases separated the two germline ends. CDR3 length: 14 amino acids. The germline gives CDR1 ENHRY, CDR2 SYGVKD. The CDR3 protein is CAISPTGVEYEQYF. CDR3 DNA: TGTGCCATCAGCCCGACAGGAGTGGAGTACGAGCAGTACTTC.

The V and J genes are TRBV9 and TRBJ2-7, with D hard to call. Germline loops: CDR1 SGDLS, CDR2 YYNGEE. Trimming pared 0 bases from V and 5 bases from J, leaving 12 bases between. This CDR3 is built from 14 residues. As DNA, the CDR3 is TGTGCCAGCAGCGTAGATTTGAGTTACCACGAGCAGTACTTC. Amino acids: CASSVDLSYHEQYF.

The chain employs TRBV19 and TRBJ2-7; weak D call: TRBD1 (6 bases). The CDR3 sequence is 14 residues long. Trimming took 7 bases from V and 0 from J, leaving 13 bases between them. Germline loops: CDR1 LNHDA, CDR2 SQIVND (reference sequence). The CDR3 loop reads CASTPTGLSYEQYF. The CDR3 bases are TGTGCCAGTACCCCGACAGGCCTCTCCTACGAGCAGTACTTC. Full variable domain (rest looked up from reference TRBV19 and TRBJ2-7): DGGITQSPKYLFRKEGQNVTLSCEQNLNHDAMYWYRQDPGQGLRLIYYSQIVNDFQKGDIAEGYSVSREKKESFPLTVTSAQKNPTAFYLCASTPTGLSYEQYFGPGTRLTVT.

Concerning this clonotype itself: The germline gene is not matched at one end of the junction; a read error may be the cause. The V gene is TRBV20-1, the J gene TRBJ2-3; TRBD2 matches 7 bases. There are 12 residues in the CDR3. Germline CDR1 reads DFQATT; CDR2 reads SNEGSKA (reference sequence). The CDR3 nucleotides are TGCAGTGCTCAGACTGCGGGAGATACGGAGTATTTT. Protein product: CSAQTAGDTEYF.

The gene calls are TRBV4-1 and TRBJ1-2; 9 positions match TRBD1. Germline lookup yields CDR1 MGHRA and CDR2 YSYEKL. J was trimmed by 3 bases and V by 0 bases; bases with no gene match: 8. The CDR3 contains 17 residues. CDR3 sequence reads: CASSQEGQGRRDYGYTF. The CDR3 nucleotides are TGCGCCAGCAGCCAAGAGGGACAGGGAAGGAGAGACTATGGCTACACCTTC.

The genes are TRBV6-5 and TRBJ1-1; 9 bases fit TRBD1. This CDR3 has 15 amino acids. Unmatched junction bases numbered 6, after V lost 1 base and J lost 6 bases. Germline-derived CDR1 and CDR2 are MNHEY and SVGAGI. The CDR3 nucleotides are TGTGCCAGCAGTTACTTACAGACAGGGGGGCCTGAAGCTTTCTTT. This codes for CASSYLQTGGPEAFF.

The rearrangement joins TRBV19 to TRBJ2-1, with TRBD2 identical over 11 bases. This CDR3 is built from 13 residues. The V gene end was trimmed by 9 bases and the J gene end by 13 bases; junction bases not matched to a gene: 11. Germline V CDR1 and CDR2: LNHDA, SQIVND (reference sequence). CDR3 residues: CASSLETSGIQFF. CDR3 coding DNA: TGTGCCAGCAGCTTAGAGACTAGCGGGATTCAGTTCTTC.

The gene calls are TRBV2 and TRBJ2-4, with D perhaps matching TRBD1 (6 bases). Germline lookup yields CDR1 SNHLY and CDR2 FYNNEI. V gave up 8 bases and J gave up 0 bases, with 17 bases separating them. CDR3 length: 16 amino acids. CDR3 DNA: TGTGCCAGCGGTATCGCAGGGACAAGAGCCAAAAACATTCAGTACTTC. Its translation: CASGIAGTRAKNIQYF.

This clonotype was detected a few times. The chain carries TRBV10-3 and TRBJ1-4; the D is unclear. The CDR3 is 16 residues long. The V and J ends lost 0 bases and 7 bases respectively, with 15 bases between them. Germline CDR1 reads ENHRY; CDR2 reads SYGVKD. DNA of the CDR3: TGTGCCATCAGTGAGTCGGGCGCAGACCTAGGTGAAAAACTGTTTTTT. This translates into CAISESGADLGEKLFF.

The chain uses TRBV7-9 and TRBJ1-2; D is ambiguous. The CDR3 extends over 13 amino acids. The V gene's germline CDR1 is SEHNR and CDR2 FQNEAQ (reference sequence). The V and J ends lost 3 bases and 0 bases respectively, with 5 bases between them. The CDR3 DNA reads TGTGCCAGCAGCTTGCAGACTAACTATGGCTACACCTTC. This codes for CASSLQTNYGYTF.

The V gene is TRBV20-1, the J gene TRBJ2-7; D is unresolved. Trimming took off 4 bases at V and 0 bases at J, with 13 bases between the two ends. The CDR3 spans 14 residues. Germline values: CDR1 DFQATT, CDR2 SNEGSKA (reference sequence). The CDR3 region is CSATLRESSYEQYF. The DNA for the CDR3 is TGCAGTGCTACCTTAAGGGAAAGCTCCTACGAGCAGTACTTC.

This clonotype was seen a few times. The CDR3 sequence: CASSLGPQYNSPLHF. CDR3 nucleotides: TGTGCCAGCAGCTTAGGCCCGCAATATAATTCACCCCTCCACTTT. The rearrangement uses TRBV7-2 and TRBJ1-6; D unresolved. The CDR3 has 15 residues. Per germline, CDR1 SGHTA and CDR2 FQGNSA. The V end lost 1 base, the J end lost 4 bases, and 8 bases lay between the germline ends.

The V and J genes are TRBV2 and TRBJ2-3; 10 bases match TRBD2. V shed 8 bases and J 0 bases; nucleotides not matched to a gene: 8. CDR3 length: 16 residues. Germline V gene lookup returns CDR1 SNHLY and CDR2 FYNNEI. CDR3 loop: CASGQGLALSTDTQYF. The CDR3 DNA is TGTGCCAGCGGACAGGGACTAGCGCTAAGCACAGATACGCAGTATTTT.

This clonotype was counted at least ten times. The chain recombines TRBV19 with TRBJ2-3, with D possibly TRBD1 on 6 matching bases. The CDR3 covers 17 residues. Trimming pared 3 bases from V and 2 bases from J, leaving 18 bases between. Germline assignment: CDR1 LNHDA and CDR2 SQIVND (reference sequence). The CDR3 loop reads CASSIRGRVVPTDTQYF. In DNA form, the CDR3 reads TGTGCCAGTAGTATCAGGGGCAGGGTGGTACCCACAGATACGCAGTATTTT.

This clonotype was detected only a few times. The CDR3 sequence: CASTRTGAQGEAFF. The CDR3 nucleotides are TGTGCCAGCACCAGGACAGGGGCACAGGGTGAAGCTTTCTTT. The chain carries TRBV12-3 or TRBV12-4 and TRBJ1-1, with 9 nucleotides matching TRBD1. The CDR3 extends over 14 amino acids. V lost 7 bases and J lost 7; bases outside the gene matches: 10.

The CDR3 here is CSATGLAFAQYF. CDR3 in DNA: TGCAGTGCTACCGGACTAGCGTTCGCGCAGTATTTT. This chain links TRBV20-1 with TRBJ2-3; 9 nucleotides align to TRBD2. J was trimmed by 10 bases and V by 4 bases; bases with no gene match: 6. CDR3 length: 12 residues. The V gene's germline CDR1 is DFQATT and CDR2 SNEGSKA (reference sequence).

This clonotype was recorded many times. The rearrangement links TRBV11-2 to TRBJ2-1; 10 bases fit TRBD2. The junction had 10 bases not matched to a gene; V was cut back by 6 bases and J by 2 bases. The germline gives CDR1 SGHAT, CDR2 FQNNGV. The CDR3 contains 17 residues. CDR3 DNA: TGTGCCAGCAGTATGAGCGGGGGGGAGACCCCCTACAATGAGCAGTTCTTC. This gives the protein CASSMSGGETPYNEQFF.

In its sample, this clonotype was seen many times. The rearrangement joins TRBV7-8 to TRBJ1-6; no definite D call. V was clipped by 1 base and J by 10 bases, with 14 bases between them. Germline V gene data show CDR1 as SGHVS and CDR2 as FQNEAQ. The CDR3 runs 15 residues. The CDR3 coding sequence is TGTGCCAGCAGCTTAGTCGAAAATGCCAGGTCACCCCTCCACTTT. It codes for CASSLVENARSPLHF.

The chain joins TRBV9 to TRBJ2-7; 8 bases fit TRBD2. The CDR3 runs to 14 residues. Trimming took 0 bases from V and 4 from J; bases not matched to a gene: 3. Germline V gene data show CDR1 as SGDLS and CDR2 as YYNGEE. The CDR3: CASSVGGGGYEQYF. CDR3 DNA sequence: TGTGCCAGCAGCGTAGGAGGCGGGGGGTACGAGCAGTACTTC.

This clonotype turned up a few times. This chain connects TRBV3-1 to TRBJ2-7, with a possible D match to TRBD1 (5 bases). Germline CDR1 is LGHDT and CDR2 is YNNKEL (reference sequence). This CDR3 has 13 residues. V shed 0 bases and J shed 3 bases, with 6 bases lying between them. The CDR3 DNA follows: TGTGCCAGCAGCCAAGAACAGGACTACGAGCAGTACTTC. Encoded protein: CASSQEQDYEQYF.

The V gene is TRBV7-2, the J gene TRBJ2-2; D remains unclear. This CDR3 is 14 amino acids long. Trimming removed 0 bases at V and 5 bases at J, with 7 bases between. CDR1 is SGHTA and CDR2 is FQGNSA in the germline V gene. The CDR3 sequence: CASSLALGTGELFF. The CDR3 DNA is TGTGCCAGCAGCTTAGCGCTAGGAACCGGGGAGCTGTTTTTT.

Details on this clonotype: The junction departs from the called germline gene at one end, perhaps through a read error. This chain connects TRBV7-9 to TRBJ1-2, with a weak D call TRBD1 (5 bases). Per germline, CDR1 SEHNR and CDR2 FQNEAQ (reference sequence). The CDR3 has 13 amino acids. The CDR3 DNA reads as TGTGGCAGCAGCATCGACAGCCCGAGGGGCTACACCTTC. As protein: CGSSIDSPRGYTF. The variable domain in full, completed from reference TRBV7-9 and TRBJ1-2, reads DTGVSQNPRHKITKRGQNVTFRCDPISEHNRLYWYRQTLGQGPEFLTYFQNEAQLEKSRLLSDRFSAERPKGSFSTLEIQRTEQGDSAMYLCGSSIDSPRGYTFGSGTRLTVV.

V and J are TRBV30 and TRBJ1-2; D perhaps matches TRBD1 (5 bases). This CDR3 comprises 13 residues. Trimming stripped 2 bases from V and 4 bases from J, with 11 bases between. Germline V gene lookup returns CDR1 GTSNPN and CDR2 SVGIG (reference sequence). CDR3 amino acids: CAWSPGEGYGYTF. CDR3 coding DNA: TGTGCCTGGAGTCCGGGGGAGGGCTATGGCTACACCTTC. Full variable domain (outside the CDR3, taken from reference TRBV30 and TRBJ1-2): SQTIHQWPATLVQPVGSPLSLECTVEGTSNPNLYWYRQAAGRGLQLLFYSVGIGQISSEVPQNLSASRPQDRQFILSSKKLLLSDSGFYLCAWSPGEGYGYTFGSGTRLTVV.

The V call is TRBV19, the J call TRBJ2-6, with D maybe TRBD1 (5 bases). The CDR3 spans 15 residues. Trimming stripped 5 bases from V and 4 bases from J, with 12 bases between. CDR1 LNHDA and CDR2 SQIVND come from the germline V gene (reference sequence). CDR3 sequence (DNA): TGTGCCAGTAGTCCCGACAGTGAGGGGGCCAACGTCCTGACTTTC. The encoded protein is CASSPDSEGANVLTF.

This chain links TRBV2 with TRBJ2-1; D is ambiguous. CDR1 is SNHLY, CDR2 FYNNEI, per germline. The CDR3 length is 11 residues. V was trimmed by 9 bases and J by 5 bases, leaving 8 bases between them. The CDR3 reads CARNGDNEQFF. CDR3 coding DNA: TGTGCCAGAAACGGAGACAATGAGCAGTTCTTC. The full variable domain, with the rest looked up from reference TRBV2 and TRBJ2-1, is EPEVTQTPSHQVTQMGQEVILRCVPISNHLYFYWYRQILGQKVEFLVSFYNNEISEKSEIFDDQFSVERPDGSNFTLKIRSTKLEDSAMYFCARNGDNEQFFGPGTRLTVL.

The table lists this clonotype with many counts. The CDR3 DNA is TGTGCCAGCAGCTTGGCCGCAGTGTCCTACAATGAGCAGTTCTTC. Translating it yields CASSLAAVSYNEQFF. The J gene is TRBJ2-1, the V gene TRBV7-3; D not certain. Germline CDR1 reads SGHTA; CDR2 reads FQGTGA. Trimming left V 3 bases short and J 1 base short, with 10 bases between. The length of the CDR3 is 15 residues.

This chain joins TRBV5-4 and TRBJ1-3; D gene ambiguous. The germline CDR1 and CDR2 sequences are SGHNT and YYREEE (reference sequence). The CDR3 spans 14 residues. The ends were cut back, 4 bases at V and 0 bases at J, with 8 bases in the middle. CDR3 sequence reads: CASSPVFSGNTIYF. The CDR3 DNA sequence: TGTGCCAGCAGCCCAGTATTCTCTGGAAACACCATATATTTT.

The rearrangement links TRBV20-1 to TRBJ2-2; D call uncertain. The CDR3 totals 13 residues. V was clipped by 4 bases and J by 3 bases, with 9 bases between them. Germline-derived CDR1 and CDR2 are DFQATT and SNEGSKA (reference sequence). CDR3 protein: CSAISEDTGELFF. The DNA for the CDR3 is TGCAGTGCTATTAGTGAGGACACCGGGGAGCTGTTTTTT.